These T cell receptor beta chains were read from a single sample in a study of cytomegalovirus exposure and HLA in healthy donors. Method: immunoSEQ multiplex PCR; TCRdb's copy keeps in-frame clones and lacks some. The repertoire consists of under 300,000 clones, with around 85% occurring once and the leading ten covering roughly 0.99%. Sequencing was carried out using PBMCs. These receptors were obtained from a woman between 18 and 29 years old in good health and CMV-seronegative. Each CDR3 is given without its conserved first and last residue.

cdr3_aa: ASSLDMNTEAF
v_call: TRBV5-1

cdr3_aa: ASSVDPGQGVYEQY
v_call: TRBV9

cdr3_aa: ASSLVAGNTDTQY
v_call: TRBV7-2

cdr3_aa: ASSGGGNTEAF
v_call: TRBV25-1

cdr3_aa: ASSLETSGSSYNEQF
v_call: TRBV7-8

cdr3_aa: ASSVALSPYEQY
v_call: TRBV9

cdr3_aa: ASSLGGARRLNTEAF
v_call: TRBV5-1

cdr3_aa: ASSPPWDSYGYT
v_call: TRBV5-1

cdr3_aa: ASSLGWTGGSYEQY
v_call: TRBV5-1

cdr3_aa: ASSPGDERNQPQH
v_call: TRBV4-1

cdr3_aa: ASSQGDRANTEAF
v_call: TRBV4-1

cdr3_aa: ASSPASTGGTDTQY
v_call: TRBV28

cdr3_aa: ASAGGRLGEQF
v_call: TRBV18

cdr3_aa: ASSPPRGRMF
v_call: TRBV2

cdr3_aa: ASSESQGTIYEQY
v_call: TRBV25-1

cdr3_aa: ASSVGGGKNTEAF
v_call: TRBV9

cdr3_aa: ASSLSSGVYNEQF
v_call: TRBV28

cdr3_aa: ASSSNMGGETQY
v_call: TRBV7-9

cdr3_aa: ASRQTLQGSYGYT
v_call: TRBV6-5

cdr3_aa: AWSTGAREKLF
v_call: TRBV30

cdr3_aa: ASSAGQGSPEQY
v_call: TRBV5-1

cdr3_aa: ASSFGWARYNSPLH
v_call: TRBV11-2

cdr3_aa: AWSAGGYEQY
v_call: TRBV30

cdr3_aa: ASRRQGIDGYT
v_call: TRBV28

cdr3_aa: ASSLRGINSPLH
v_call: TRBV28

cdr3_aa: ASSQKDSGRYYEQY
v_call: TRBV4-1

cdr3_aa: AWDLSGDGYEQY
v_call: TRBV30

cdr3_aa: ASSLLYEQY
v_call: TRBV28

cdr3_aa: ASSEGKGATDTQY
v_call: TRBV6-1

cdr3_aa: ASSILTVNQPQH
v_call: TRBV19

cdr3_aa: ASSARLYGGIQY
v_call: TRBV27

cdr3_aa: ASSPSRPSSYNEQF
v_call: TRBV4-1

cdr3_aa: ASSYGQGATDTQY
v_call: TRBV6-5

cdr3_aa: AWSVIASYEQY
v_call: TRBV30

cdr3_aa: ASSPDTGVGKETQY
v_call: TRBV5-1

cdr3_aa: SVNRDSSYEQY
v_call: TRBV29-1

cdr3_aa: ASSTNRAQPQH
v_call: TRBV7-9

cdr3_aa: ASSFKGQGIQSYGYT
v_call: TRBV27

cdr3_aa: ATLGATEAF
v_call: TRBV6-5

cdr3_aa: AWSVRGREAF
v_call: TRBV30

cdr3_aa: ASSFRRTSPRYEQY
v_call: TRBV27